Listed here are 15 T cell receptor beta chains from one sample, sequenced in a study of T cells after yellow fever vaccination. TCRdb analysed the 5' RACE reads with MiXCR anew, one entry per CDR3 protein. The table lists roughly 74,000 distinct CDR3 sequences, more than 5.5% of them singletons. This specimen was CD8+ T cells sorted from PBMCs, taken 5 days after the first yellow fever vaccination. The receptors were gathered from a man younger than 30 who received the YFV17D yellow fever vaccine.

V usage is TRBV5-5 and J usage is TRBJ1-1; maybe TRBD1 (5 bases). The germline V and J ends were trimmed by 0 bases and 5 bases, with 11 bases remaining between them. The CDR3 totals 14 residues. The germline gives CDR1 SGHKS, CDR2 YYEKEE (reference sequence). The CDR3 protein is CASSLAGFGTEAFF. CDR3 DNA sequence: TGTGCCAGCAGCTTGGCAGGGTTCGGGACTGAAGCTTTCTTT.

This clonotype was counted many times. CDR3 DNA: TGTGCCAGCAGCTTAACAGGAACCCGCTCTGGAAACACCATATATTTT. It translates to CASSLTGTRSGNTIYF. V and J are TRBV7-2 and TRBJ1-3, with D possibly TRBD1 on 5 matching bases. Trimming pared 2 bases from V and 0 bases from J, leaving 11 bases between. This CDR3 is 16 amino acids long. Per germline, CDR1 SGHTA and CDR2 FQGNSA.

This clonotype was observed a few times. The chain couples TRBV5-5 to TRBJ2-1; 8 nucleotides align to TRBD2. V shed 4 bases and J 5 bases; nucleotides not matched to a gene: 8. Germline assignment: CDR1 SGHKS and CDR2 YYEKEE (reference sequence). The CDR3 covers 15 residues. CDR3 amino acids: CASSTRGGADNEQFF. CDR3 bases: TGTGCCAGCAGCACCCGGGGGGGGGCGGACAATGAGCAGTTCTTC.

This clonotype has a single count. This sequence joins TRBV10-2 and TRBJ2-7, with D tentatively TRBD1 (7 bases). CDR3 size: 16 residues. Deletions cut 3 bases from V and 0 bases from J, with 15 bases between. The germline V gene encodes CDR1 WSHSY and CDR2 SAAADI. DNA for the CDR3: TGCGCCAGCAGTGATCCCGCGGGACAGATCTCCTACGAGCAGTACTTC. Its protein is CASSDPAGQISYEQYF.

The chain is built from TRBV7-2 and TRBJ1-5, with D perhaps matching TRBD1 (5 bases). Trimming took 2 bases from V and 4 from J, leaving 9 bases between them. From germline, CDR1 is SGHTA and CDR2 FQGNSA. This CDR3 region has 14 residues. The CDR3 region is CASSLSWGNQPQHF. The CDR3 DNA reads as TGTGCCAGCAGCTTAAGTTGGGGGAATCAGCCCCAGCATTTT.

This clonotype was observed at least ten times. The chain combines TRBV14 with TRBJ2-2; 7 bases match TRBD2. There are 16 residues in the CDR3. Unmatched junction bases numbered 7, after V lost 0 bases and J lost 6 bases. Germline V lookup: CDR1 SGHDN, CDR2 FVKESK. The DNA for the CDR3 is TGTGCCAGCAGCCAAGAGCTCGGGCTAGCGGCCGGGGAGCTGTTTTTT. Translated: CASSQELGLAAGELFF.

This clonotype has more than one count but fewer than ten. The rearrangement uses TRBV10-3 and TRBJ2-1; D might be TRBD2 (6 bases). In germline, CDR1 is ENHRY, CDR2 SYGVKD. V dropped 6 bases and J dropped 7 bases, with 13 bases sitting between them. The CDR3 runs to 13 residues. As DNA, the CDR3 is TGTGCCATCAGCCTAGGGGCGGGGAATGAGCAGTTCTTC. Its protein product is CAISLGAGNEQFF.

The chain combines TRBV5-1 with TRBJ1-1; a possible D gene is TRBD1 (5 bases). CDR3 length: 15 residues. With 3 bases removed from V and 5 bases from J, the gap between germline ends came to 17 bases. The germline CDR1 and CDR2 sequences are SGHRS and YFSETQ. CDR3 amino acids: CASSWRDGKETEAFF. In DNA, the CDR3 is TGCGCCAGCAGCTGGAGGGACGGGAAGGAAACTGAAGCTTTCTTT.

In its sample, this clonotype was seen many times. The chain uses TRBV6-2 or TRBV6-3 and TRBJ2-6, with D unresolved. Germline CDR1 MNHEY, CDR2 SVGEGT. The V and J ends lost 4 bases and 0 bases respectively, with 4 bases between them. The CDR3 extends over 14 amino acids. The CDR3 loop reads CASSWDSGANVLTF. CDR3 nucleotide sequence: TGTGCCAGCAGTTGGGACTCTGGGGCCAACGTCCTGACTTTC.

The sample holds one count of this clonotype. J is TRBJ2-5 and V is TRBV9, with 13 bases that match TRBD2. The CDR3 extends over 17 amino acids. The junction had 12 bases not matched to a gene; V was cut back by 3 bases and J by 7 bases. The germline CDR1 and CDR2 sequences are SGDLS and YYNGEE. In DNA form, the CDR3 reads TGTGCCAGCAGCGCAACGGGACTAGCGGGGTCCGGGGGGACCCAGTACTTC. It encodes CASSATGLAGSGGTQYF.

This chain connects TRBV4-3 to TRBJ1-5; no definite D call. The V gene lost 0 bases and the J gene lost 3 bases, with 12 bases spanning the gap. The CDR3 runs to 16 residues. CDR1 is LGHNA and CDR2 is YSLEER in the germline V gene. CDR3 region: CASSQDLSQLNQPQHF. The DNA of the CDR3 is TGCGCCAGCAGCCAAGATTTGAGTCAGCTCAATCAGCCCCAGCATTTT.

This clonotype was detected ten times or more. The chain uses TRBV5-5 and TRBJ1-6; D gene uncertain. Trimming pared 4 bases from V and 10 bases from J, leaving 24 bases between. The germline V gene encodes CDR1 SGHKS and CDR2 YYEKEE (reference sequence). The CDR3 runs to 17 residues. In DNA, the CDR3 is TGTGCCAGCAGCGACGTAGAGAAACGAGGATTTTCATCACCCCTCCACTTT. Translating it yields CASSDVEKRGFSSPLHF.

This clonotype was counted only a few times. This chain uses TRBV27 with TRBJ2-5, with D possibly being TRBD1 or TRBD2 (6 bases each). Trimming cost V 4 bases and J 7 bases, with 16 bases left between them. The CDR3 length is 14 residues. Looked up from germline, CDR1 is MNHEY and CDR2 is SMNVEV (reference sequence). The CDR3 spells CASSSAAEGGTQYF. The CDR3 region has the DNA TGTGCCAGCAGTTCCGCCGCCGAGGGGGGGACCCAGTACTTC.

In its sample, this clonotype was seen a few times. The chain recombines TRBV11-1 with TRBJ1-1, with D hard to call. Germline V lookup: CDR1 SGHAT, CDR2 FQDESV (reference sequence). The CDR3 is 13 amino acids. Trimming left V 2 bases short and J 2 bases short, with 6 bases between. CDR3 nucleotide sequence: TGTGCCAGCAGCTTATCCCCCAACACTGAAGCTTTCTTT. This encodes CASSLSPNTEAFF.

This clonotype was observed a handful of times. This chain connects TRBV11-2 to TRBJ2-5, with D possibly matching TRBD2 (6 bases). The CDR3 sequence is 13 residues long. CDR1 is SGHAT, CDR2 FQNNGV, per germline. Trimming cost V 6 bases and J 5 bases, with 13 bases left between them. CDR3 bases: TGTGCCAGCAGGGTACCGGGGAGGGAGACCCAGTACTTC. Translating gives CASRVPGRETQYF.